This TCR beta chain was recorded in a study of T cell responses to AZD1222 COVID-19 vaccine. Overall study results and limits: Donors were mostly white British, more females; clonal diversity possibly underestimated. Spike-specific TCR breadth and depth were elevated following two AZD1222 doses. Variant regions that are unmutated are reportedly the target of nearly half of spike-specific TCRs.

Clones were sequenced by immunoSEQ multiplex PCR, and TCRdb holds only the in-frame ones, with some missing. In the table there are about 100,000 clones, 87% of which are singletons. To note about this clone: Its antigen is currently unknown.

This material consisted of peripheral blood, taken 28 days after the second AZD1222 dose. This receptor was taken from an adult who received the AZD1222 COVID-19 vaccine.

CDR3 nucleotide sequence: TGTGCCAGCTCACCCAGACAGGGGAGCCCTGGAAACACCATATATTTT. Translated, it gives CASSPRQGSPGNTIYF. V gene TRBV18 combines with J gene TRBJ1-3; TRBD1 matches at 8 bases. The length of the CDR3 is 16 residues. Germline V gene sequence: CDR1 KGHSH, CDR2 LQKENI. V shed 3 bases and J 2 bases; nucleotides not matched to a gene: 6.